This TCR beta chain was documented in a study of Graves' ophthalmopathy and Graves' hyperthyroidism. Amplified material comprised TCR beta CDR3 regions derived from RNA transcripts. After a first-round RT-PCR with HTBI primers, a second-round multiplex PCR was run. TCRdb processed the multiplex PCR reads anew with MiXCR; each CDR3 protein has one entry. The profile shows 600,000 to 950,000 distinct CDR3 sequences, 40% of them singletons. Trimming shortened V by 4 bases and J by 2 bases, and 7 bases separated the two germline ends. The CDR3 contains 13 residues. Germline values: CDR1 SEHNR, CDR2 FQNEAQ (reference sequence).

The sample comprised peripheral blood. The chain uses TRBV7-9 and TRBJ2-3; D is unclear. This receptor was taken from an adult man with Graves' ophthalmopathy. CDR3 sequence reads: CASSSLNTDTQYF. The CDR3 DNA is TGTGCCAGCAGCTCGCTGAACACAGATACGCAGTATTTT.